This TCR beta chain was profiled in a study of early T cells in non-severe SARS-CoV-2 infection. Overall study: Sequencing used unsorted whole-blood bulk RNA, so chains lack pairing. Study findings and constraints: Matching against VDJdb likely underestimated virus-specific expansions, favoring anti-spike CD8.

Germline V gives CDR1 MNHEY, CDR2 SMNVEV (reference sequence). The V and J ends lost 2 bases and 4 bases, in that order; junction bases with no gene match: 4. The CDR3 extends over 15 amino acids. This clonotype was counted at least ten times. What it binds is not known. Unique molecular identifiers were added to individual cDNA molecules. TCRdb reanalysed the 5' RACE reads using MiXCR and keeps one entry per CDR3 protein. The table shows about 40,000 distinct CDR3 sequences, with about 6% occurring only once. This sample comprised whole blood, obtained at baseline. This receptor was identified in an adult who was a healthcare worker with PCR-confirmed SARS-CoV-2 infection or an uninfected control (not recorded which). V usage is TRBV27 and J usage is TRBJ2-3; 9 bases map to TRBD2. In DNA form, the CDR3 reads TGTGCCAGCAGTTTAAGGCGGGGGGGCTCAGATACGCAGTATTTT. Protein product: CASSLRRGGSDTQYF.